The source of this TCR beta chain is a study of metastatic and nonmetastatic thyroid tumors. In the source study's methods: The authors used CDR3 differences across clinicopathological groups to build a distant-metastasis classifier for papillary thyroid cancer. Through MiXCR, TCRdb re-clonotyped the PCR reads. These V and J calls derive from TCRdb rather than the authors' analysis. This table has about 24,000 clones, about 24% appearing once. Prior to thyroid surgery, none of the patients had received any treatment. This clone showed up many times. The V gene lost 3 bases and the J gene lost 7 bases, with 11 bases spanning the gap. There are 14 residues in the CDR3. The germline V gene encodes CDR1 SGDLS and CDR2 YYNGEE.

The sample taken for sequencing was tumor tissue. This clonotype was sampled from a male donor with papillary thyroid cancer or a benign thyroid nodule (not recorded which). Some clones in this sample may be carry-over from other donors' samples. The chain carries TRBV9 and TRBJ1-6; D is uncertain. The DNA of the CDR3 is TGTGCCAGCAGCGCCGACCCCCTAAATTCACCCCTCCACTTT. Amino acids: CASSADPLNSPLHF.